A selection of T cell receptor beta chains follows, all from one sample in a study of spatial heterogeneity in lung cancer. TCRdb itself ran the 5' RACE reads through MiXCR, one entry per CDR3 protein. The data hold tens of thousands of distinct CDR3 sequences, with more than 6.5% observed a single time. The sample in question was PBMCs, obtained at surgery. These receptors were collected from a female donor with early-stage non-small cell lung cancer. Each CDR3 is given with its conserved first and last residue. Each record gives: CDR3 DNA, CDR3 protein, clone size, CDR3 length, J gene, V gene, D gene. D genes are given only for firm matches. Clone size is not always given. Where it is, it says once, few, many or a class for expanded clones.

CDR3 DNA: TGTGCCAGCAGTGAAGAACGACAGCCAGATACGCAGTATTTT; CDR3 protein: CASSEERQPDTQYF; clone size: few; CDR3 length: 14; J gene: TRBJ2-3; V gene: TRBV2; D gene: -
CDR3 DNA: TGTGCCAGCACGGGAGCGCCCTACGAGCAGTACTTC; CDR3 protein: CASTGAPYEQYF; clone size: many; CDR3 length: 12; J gene: TRBJ2-7; V gene: TRBV7-2; D gene: -
CDR3 DNA: TGCAGTGCTAGAGCTCTGGCGTATGGCTACACCTTC; CDR3 protein: CSARALAYGYTF; clone size: many; CDR3 length: 12; J gene: TRBJ1-2; V gene: TRBV20-1; D gene: -
CDR3 DNA: TGTGCCAGCAGTCTTTTTGACAGGGTGGGCCTCGCTTTCTTT; CDR3 protein: CASSLFDRVGLAFF; clone size: many; CDR3 length: 14; J gene: TRBJ1-1; V gene: TRBV28; D gene: TRBD1
CDR3 DNA: TGCGCCAGCAGCCAAGATGGACCGAGCTACAATGAGCAGTTCTTC; CDR3 protein: CASSQDGPSYNEQFF; clone size: -; CDR3 length: 15; J gene: TRBJ2-1; V gene: TRBV4-3; D gene: -
CDR3 DNA: TGTGCCAGCAGCAAAGGCAGTGGTGCGGGACGCACAGATACGCAGTATTTT; CDR3 protein: CASSKGSGAGRTDTQYF; clone size: -; CDR3 length: 17; J gene: TRBJ2-3; V gene: TRBV21-1; D gene: -
CDR3 DNA: TGCGCCAGCAGCCCAGGGACTAGCGGGGACGAGCAGTACTTC; CDR3 protein: CASSPGTSGDEQYF; clone size: -; CDR3 length: 14; J gene: TRBJ2-7; V gene: TRBV5-1; D gene: TRBD2
CDR3 DNA: TGTGCCAGCAGTGTCCGTCAACCTGTCAATGAGCAGTTCTTC; CDR3 protein: CASSVRQPVNEQFF; clone size: few; CDR3 length: 14; J gene: TRBJ2-1; V gene: TRBV6-1; D gene: -
CDR3 DNA: TGTGCCAGCAGCGCGCAGGTCGGGGGGGGCCACGGAAATGAGCAGTTCTTC; CDR3 protein: CASSAQVGGGHGNEQFF; clone size: -; CDR3 length: 17; J gene: TRBJ2-1; V gene: TRBV11-2; D gene: TRBD2
CDR3 DNA: TGTGCCAGCAGCTTATATGGACCGCATAGGTATTCACCCCTCCACTTT; CDR3 protein: CASSLYGPHRYSPLHF; clone size: few; CDR3 length: 16; J gene: TRBJ1-6; V gene: TRBV7-2; D gene: -
CDR3 DNA: TGCAGTGCCAGACAGGGAAGCTCCTATAATTCACCCCTCCACTTT; CDR3 protein: CSARQGSSYNSPLHF; clone size: -; CDR3 length: 15; J gene: TRBJ1-6; V gene: TRBV20-1; D gene: TRBD1
CDR3 DNA: TGTGCCAGCAGTTCACAGGGGGCATATGGAAACACCATATATTTT; CDR3 protein: CASSSQGAYGNTIYF; clone size: -; CDR3 length: 15; J gene: TRBJ1-3; V gene: TRBV12-3/TRBV12-4; D gene: TRBD1
CDR3 DNA: TGTGCCAGCAGCTTGACAGGGACTTCCTACAATGAGCAGTTCTTC; CDR3 protein: CASSLTGTSYNEQFF; clone size: many; CDR3 length: 15; J gene: TRBJ2-1; V gene: TRBV7-2; D gene: -
CDR3 DNA: TGTGCCAGCAATTCGTGGGCGTCCTATGGCTACACCTTC; CDR3 protein: CASNSWASYGYTF; clone size: many; CDR3 length: 13; J gene: TRBJ1-2; V gene: TRBV2; D gene: -
CDR3 DNA: TGCAGTGCTAGAATCATGGACCAGACCACAGATACGCAGTATTTT; CDR3 protein: CSARIMDQTTDTQYF; clone size: many; CDR3 length: 15; J gene: TRBJ2-3; V gene: TRBV20-1; D gene: -
CDR3 DNA: TGTGCCAGCAGCTTCGAACTCCGGGCTAGCGAGCAGTACTTC; CDR3 protein: CASSFELRASEQYF; clone size: many; CDR3 length: 14; J gene: TRBJ2-7; V gene: TRBV7-9; D gene: -
CDR3 DNA: TGCAGCGTGGCGGCTAGCGGGGTATGGGAGCAGTTCTTC; CDR3 protein: CSVAASGVWEQFF; clone size: many; CDR3 length: 13; J gene: TRBJ2-1; V gene: TRBV29-1; D gene: TRBD2
CDR3 DNA: TGTGCCAGCAGCTTAACGATGGAGACCCAGTACTTC; CDR3 protein: CASSLTMETQYF; clone size: many; CDR3 length: 12; J gene: TRBJ2-5; V gene: TRBV3-1; D gene: -
CDR3 DNA: TGCAGTTTCGTCCCCCTAGCCTATGGCTACACCTTC; CDR3 protein: CSFVPLAYGYTF; clone size: many; CDR3 length: 12; J gene: TRBJ1-2; V gene: TRBV20-1; D gene: -
CDR3 DNA: TGCAGTGCTAGAGATTCCGGACGGTACTCCTACAATGAGCAGTTCTTC; CDR3 protein: CSARDSGRYSYNEQFF; clone size: -; CDR3 length: 16; J gene: TRBJ2-1; V gene: TRBV20-1; D gene: -
CDR3 DNA: TGCAGTGCTAGCCACAGGGAAGAGACCCAGTACTTC; CDR3 protein: CSASHREETQYF; clone size: -; CDR3 length: 12; J gene: TRBJ2-5; V gene: TRBV20-1; D gene: -
CDR3 DNA: TGTGCCAGCAGTTTCCTATTCGGACAGGGTGGAAATACGCAGTATTTT; CDR3 protein: CASSFLFGQGGNTQYF; clone size: many; CDR3 length: 16; J gene: TRBJ2-3; V gene: TRBV28; D gene: TRBD1
CDR3 DNA: TGTGCCAGCAGACGTGAAGGACTGCTCCGATCCTCCACCATATATTTT; CDR3 protein: CASRREGLLRSSTIYF; clone size: many; CDR3 length: 16; J gene: TRBJ1-3; V gene: TRBV28; D gene: -